The clone carrying this T cell receptor (beta chain) turned up a few times. Treatment in this sample: oral pan-JAK inhibitor, 5-10 mg twice daily. The data derive from a study of CD8+ T cells in alopecia areata. The V end lost 3 bases, the J end lost 3 bases, and 12 bases lay between the germline ends. Germline lookup yields CDR1 MGHRA and CDR2 YSYEKL. The length of the CDR3 is 15 residues. RNA extraction was followed by reverse transcription into cDNA, which acted as the sequencing template. Sequencing was performed with immunoSEQ multiplex PCR; in TCRdb, only in-frame clones are kept and a portion is missing. Found here are more than 150,000 clones, around 56% of them singletons; the top ten hold 3.3%.

The source is a human donor with alopecia areata. The sequenced sample was CD4+ T cells sorted from blood, obtained at week 4, from a patient treated with tofacitinib. The chain couples TRBV4-1 to TRBJ2-1; D call uncertain. The DNA for the CDR3 is TGCGCCAGCAGCCAGGCTCGGGCGGACTACAATGAGCAGTTCTTC. This gives the protein CASSQARADYNEQFF.